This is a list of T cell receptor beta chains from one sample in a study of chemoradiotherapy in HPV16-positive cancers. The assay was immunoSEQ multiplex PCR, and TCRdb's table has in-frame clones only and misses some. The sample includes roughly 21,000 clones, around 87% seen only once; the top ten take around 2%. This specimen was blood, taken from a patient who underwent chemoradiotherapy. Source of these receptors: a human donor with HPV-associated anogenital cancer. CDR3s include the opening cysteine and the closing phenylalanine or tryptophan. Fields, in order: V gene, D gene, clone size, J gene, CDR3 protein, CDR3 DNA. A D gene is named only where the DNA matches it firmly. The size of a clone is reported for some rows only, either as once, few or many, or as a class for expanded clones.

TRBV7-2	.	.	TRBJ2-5	CASSLFPRGLETQYF	TGTGCCAGCAGCTTATTCCCAAGGGGATTAGAGACCCAGTACTTC
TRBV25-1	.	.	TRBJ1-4	CASSDVRGDTNEKLFF	TGTGCCAGCAGTGACGTTCGGGGAGACACTAATGAAAAACTGTTTTTT
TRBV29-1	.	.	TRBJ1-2	CSVRVDNYGYTF	TGCAGCGTCAGGGTGGATAACTATGGCTACACCTTC
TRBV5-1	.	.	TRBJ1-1	CASSPEINTEAFF	TGCGCCAGCAGCCCAGAAATCAACACTGAAGCTTTCTTT
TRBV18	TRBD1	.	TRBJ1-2	CASSPPETGTYGYTF	TGTGCCAGCTCACCACCGGAGACAGGGACTTATGGCTACACCTTC
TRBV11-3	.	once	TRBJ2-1	CASSPGGRTRNEQFF	TGTGCCAGCAGCCCGGGGGGCCGCACTCGAAATGAGCAGTTCTTC
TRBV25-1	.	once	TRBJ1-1	CASSESHSNTEAFF	TGTGCCAGCAGTGAATCCCACTCGAACACTGAAGCTTTCTTT
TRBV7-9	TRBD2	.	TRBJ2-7	CASRTPLAGSYEQYF	TGTGCCAGCAGAACCCCACTAGCGGGGAGCTACGAGCAGTACTTC
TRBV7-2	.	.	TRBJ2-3	CASSLGISGDTQYF	TGTGCCAGCAGCTTAGGTATCTCGGGAGATACGCAGTATTTT
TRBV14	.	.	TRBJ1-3	CASSPVPGNTIYF	TGTGCCAGCAGCCCGGTACCTGGAAACACCATATATTTT
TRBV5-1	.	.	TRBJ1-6	CASSLDRVSNSPLHF	TGCGCCAGCAGCTTGGACAGGGTTAGCAATTCACCCCTCCACTTT
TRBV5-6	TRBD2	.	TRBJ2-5	CASSLTGGETQYF	TGTGCCAGCAGCTTGACGGGAGGGGAGACCCAGTACTTC
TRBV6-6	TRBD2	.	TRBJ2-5	CATRSTSVPQETQYF	TGTGCCACCCGGTCGACTAGCGTTCCCCAAGAGACCCAGTACTTC
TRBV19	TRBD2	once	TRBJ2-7	CASSDSGGAGDEQYF	TGTGCCAGTAGCGATAGCGGGGGGGCCGGCGACGAGCAGTACTTC
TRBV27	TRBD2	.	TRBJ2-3	CASSLRTSGSTPTDTQYF	TGTGCCAGCAGTTTACGGACTAGCGGGAGTACTCCCACAGATACGCAGTATTTT
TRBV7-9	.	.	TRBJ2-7	CASSLVSGKSYEQYF	TGTGCCAGCAGCTTAGTTTCAGGGAAGAGTTACGAGCAGTACTTC
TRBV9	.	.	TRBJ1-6	CASSGGVDSPLHF	TGTGCCAGCAGCGGGGGGGTGGATTCACCCCTCCACTTT
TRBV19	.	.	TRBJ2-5	CASSSGAVAQETQYF	TGTGCCAGTAGTTCCGGAGCGGTGGCCCAAGAGACCCAGTACTTC
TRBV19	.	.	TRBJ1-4	CASSIDRDTNEKLFF	TGTGCCAGTAGTATAGATAGGGATACTAATGAAAAACTGTTTTTT
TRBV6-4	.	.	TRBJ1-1	CASSDSDTEAFF	TGTGCCAGCAGTGACTCAGACACTGAAGCTTTCTTT
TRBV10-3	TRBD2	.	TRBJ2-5	CASGGGMETQYF	TGTGCCTCGGGAGGTGGGATGGAGACCCAGTACTTC
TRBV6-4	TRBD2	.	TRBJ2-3	CASSDTAGGPDTQYF	TGTGCCAGCAGTGACACGGCGGGAGGCCCCGATACGCAGTATTTT